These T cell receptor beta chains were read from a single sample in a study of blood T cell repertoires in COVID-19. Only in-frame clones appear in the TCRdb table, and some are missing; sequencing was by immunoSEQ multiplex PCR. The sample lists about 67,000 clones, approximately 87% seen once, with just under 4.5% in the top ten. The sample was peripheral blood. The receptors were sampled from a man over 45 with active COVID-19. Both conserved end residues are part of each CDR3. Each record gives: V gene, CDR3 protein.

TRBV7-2 CASSLTALSSYEQYF
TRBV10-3 CAISTHTGQGRSSYNEQFF
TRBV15 CATSRGQLTTNEKLFF
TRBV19 CASSMVQGATDTQYF
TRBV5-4 CASSHSGFGGDGTYEQYF
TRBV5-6 CASSNYDRQETQYF
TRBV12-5 CASGLVEQAGGPREQFF
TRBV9 CASSARVSSSYNEQFF
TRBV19 CASSTLGTGLETQYF
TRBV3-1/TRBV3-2 CASSRPRTGGLGDEQFF
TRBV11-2 CASSLDGLAGGVIDNEQFF
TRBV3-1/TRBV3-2 CASSQGAAPNQPQHF
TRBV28 CAVQISPGQVVNYGYTF
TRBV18 CASSPTGDSPLHF
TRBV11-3 CASSLDGTSGRTQYF
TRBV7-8 CAGSYERAGQFF
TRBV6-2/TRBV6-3 CASSTSAGGLVTDTQYF
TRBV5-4 CASSPGGQGRSATEAFF
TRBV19 CASSILRQGARQPQHF
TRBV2 CASSVETQYF
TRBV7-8 CASSWTSGGVADTQYF
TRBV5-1 CASSSNTLLSNTGELFF
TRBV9 CASSVEREETQYF
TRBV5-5 CASSVVPGGRNSPLHF
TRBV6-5 CASSRQGVNIQYF
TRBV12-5 CASGRESSYEQYF
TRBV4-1 CASSRIAGGAETQYF
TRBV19 CASSMRGGELFF
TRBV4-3 CASSQEQTGGKRAFF
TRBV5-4 CASSSRRDSDTQYF
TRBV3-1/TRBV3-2 CASSLRQGIRDTQYF
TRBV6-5 CASSPRLRTDTQYF
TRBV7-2 CASRRPGTGSDTQYF
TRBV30 CAWSPLAGGDTQYF
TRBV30 CAWGLSSYNEQFF
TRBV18 CASSPGAIGAQYF
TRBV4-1 CASSQSGLAGAYSSTDTQYF
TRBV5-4 CASSLDTNYGYTF
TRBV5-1 CASSPSLAHEQYF
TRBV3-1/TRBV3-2 CASSPSWTGNYGYTF
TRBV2 CASSQSTGGLKTQYF
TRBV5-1 CASSLGDLNSPLHF
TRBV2 CASRWTGKDVQPQHF
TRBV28 CASSLDTYEQYF
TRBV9 CASSVGRESYGYTF
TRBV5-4 CASSTDGLYGYTF
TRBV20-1 CSGLAHNEQFF
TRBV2 CASSPLDNEQFF
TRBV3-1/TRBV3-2 CASSQTNNGRASRIF
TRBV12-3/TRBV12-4 CASSSGGGQYF
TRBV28 CASSPALAGVYEQYF
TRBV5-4 CASRADSAKNIQYF
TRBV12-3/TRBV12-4 CASSPGTGGYTF
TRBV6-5 CASSGGVPQPQHF